These T cell receptor beta chains were read from a single sample in a study of cytomegalovirus exposure and HLA in healthy donors. The method was immunoSEQ multiplex PCR; TCRdb's version includes in-frame clones alone and lacks a portion of them. The sample has about 120,000 clones, about 84% seen once; the top ten hold 4% to 6%. The specimen sequenced was PBMCs. These receptor sequences come from a man in his late teens or twenties in good health and CMV-seronegative. Both conserved end residues are part of each CDR3. A D gene is named only where the DNA matches it firmly. Part of the rows lack a size; the others show once, few, many or a class for expanded clones.

V	size	D	J	DNA	CDR3
TRBV19	NA	NA	TRBJ2-1	TGTGCCAGTCACGGGAGTTCTTCGTACAATGAGCAGTTCTTC	CASHGSSSYNEQFF
TRBV6-5	NA	TRBD1	TRBJ1-6	TGTGCCAGCAGCCGGGGACAGGGGCATTCACCCCTCCACTTT	CASSRGQGHSPLHF
TRBV27	NA	TRBD1	TRBJ2-7	TGTGCCAGCAGCAGCGGGGTAGGGACAGGGGGCGGCGAGCAGTACTTC	CASSSGVGTGGGEQYF
TRBV18	NA	NA	TRBJ1-1	TGTGCCAGCTCACCAACATATCCCCTGAACACTGAAGCTTTCTTT	CASSPTYPLNTEAFF
TRBV6-1	NA	NA	TRBJ1-5	TGTGCCAGCAGTCGGGACAATAGCAATCAGCCCCAGCATTTT	CASSRDNSNQPQHF
TRBV10-2	once	NA	TRBJ1-2	TGCGCCAGCAGTGAGGGCAGGGGCTATGGCTACACCTTC	CASSEGRGYGYTF
TRBV5-1	NA	NA	TRBJ1-1	TGCGCCAGCAGCGAGGCGTTCGGGATGGCGGGGCGCACTGAAGCTTTCTTT	CASSEAFGMAGRTEAFF
TRBV7-9	NA	TRBD1	TRBJ1-4	TGTGCCAGCAGCGCCACCGGGACAGGGAGGGAAAAACTGTTTTTT	CASSATGTGREKLFF
TRBV6-1	NA	NA	TRBJ1-2	TGTGCCAGCAGTGAGGCAGGGGATCAGAATGGCTACACCTTC	CASSEAGDQNGYTF
TRBV27	NA	TRBD1	TRBJ2-1	TGTGCCAGCACCCTCACAGGGGGATTTTACAATGAGCAGTTCTTC	CASTLTGGFYNEQFF
TRBV30	NA	TRBD1	TRBJ1-5	TGTGCCTGGAGTGGACAGGGGGTTCAGCCCCAGCATTTT	CAWSGQGVQPQHF
TRBV9	NA	NA	TRBJ2-7	TGTGCCAGCAGCAGAACGGGACTCGACTACGAGCAGTACTTC	CASSRTGLDYEQYF
TRBV6-5	NA	TRBD1	TRBJ2-2	TGTGCCAGCATCCGGGGGACAGGCACCGGGGAGCTGTTTTTT	CASIRGTGTGELFF
TRBV30	NA	NA	TRBJ1-1	TGTGCCCCCGCGCCCCGGGGGGCCAGTGCTGAAGCTTTCTTT	CAPAPRGASAEAFF
TRBV6-1	NA	NA	TRBJ2-1	TGTGCCAGCAGTGAAAATATCGGACACACCGTTTCGGGCGAGCAGTTCTTC	CASSENIGHTVSGEQFF
TRBV16	few	TRBD1	TRBJ1-6	TGTGCCAGCAGCCAATCCCCGCAGGGCCAGGGGGTTTCACCCCTCCACTTT	CASSQSPQGQGVSPLHF
TRBV14	once	TRBD2	TRBJ2-1	TGTGCCAGCAGCCCTAGCGGGGGTGAGCAGTTCTTC	CASSPSGGEQFF
TRBV6-6	NA	NA	TRBJ2-1	TGTGCCAGCCAACTGAGGAGGGACGGGGGTGAGCAGTTCTTC	CASQLRRDGGEQFF
TRBV6-6	NA	NA	TRBJ2-7	TGTGCCAGCAGTTACCGACAATCCTACGAGCAGTACTTC	CASSYRQSYEQYF
TRBV11-2	NA	TRBD2	TRBJ2-7	TGTGCCAGCAGCTTAGGTAGCGGGGCTGTTTCCTACGAGCAGTACTTC	CASSLGSGAVSYEQYF
TRBV6-1	NA	NA	TRBJ1-2	TGTGCCAGCAGCCTGACATATGGCTACACCTTC	CASSLTYGYTF
TRBV2	NA	NA	TRBJ2-3	TGTGCCAGCGGAGGGCTGTATACGCAGTATTTT	CASGGLYTQYF
TRBV5-1	few	NA	TRBJ2-7	TGCGCCAGCAGCTTTGCGCAGGGCTACGAGCAGTACTTC	CASSFAQGYEQYF
TRBV6-6	NA	NA	TRBJ1-1	TGTGCCAGCAGTTACTCGGGGGGGATGAACACTGAAGCTTTCTTT	CASSYSGGMNTEAFF
TRBV27	once	TRBD2	TRBJ2-7	TGTGCCAGCAGTTTGGGGACTAGCGGTTACGAGCAGTACTTC	CASSLGTSGYEQYF
TRBV7-9	NA	NA	TRBJ2-1	TGTGCCAGCAGCTTTTACTCCGACAATGAGCAGTTCTTC	CASSFYSDNEQFF
TRBV2	NA	NA	TRBJ1-4	TGTGCCAGCAGTGAGCAAAGTTCGGGAGGAAATGAAAAACTGTTTTTT	CASSEQSSGGNEKLFF
TRBV4-1	NA	NA	TRBJ2-1	TGCGCCAGCAGCCAAGAAGGCAGCGCAAGTCGGTACAATGAGCAGTTCTTC	CASSQEGSASRYNEQFF
TRBV5-1	NA	NA	TRBJ2-3	TGCGCCAGCAGACGGAGCACAGATACGCAGTATTTT	CASRRSTDTQYF
TRBV6-1	NA	NA	TRBJ1-5	TGTGCCAGCAGTCCCGACAGGTCCTACAATCAGCCCCAGCATTTT	CASSPDRSYNQPQHF
TRBV5-1	NA	NA	TRBJ2-6	TGCGCCAGCCACTCTGGGGCCAACGTCCTGACTTTC	CASHSGANVLTF
TRBV5-6	NA	NA	TRBJ2-3	TGTGCCAGCAGCTTGGGCCGACAGGAATCCACAGATACGCAGTATTTT	CASSLGRQESTDTQYF
TRBV7-6	NA	NA	TRBJ1-5	TGTGCCAGCAGCTTAGAATCCGGGTGGGGCAATCAGCCCCAGCATTTT	CASSLESGWGNQPQHF
TRBV6-1	NA	NA	TRBJ1-1	TGTGCCAGCAGTGTGAAACTACAAACTGAAGCTTTCTTT	CASSVKLQTEAFF
TRBV6-5	NA	TRBD1	TRBJ1-1	TGTGCCAGCAGGCGCGGGACAGGGAACACTGAAGCTTTCTTT	CASRRGTGNTEAFF
TRBV7-8	NA	NA	TRBJ2-7	TGTGCCGGAGGGGACCCGCTCTCCTACGAGCAGTACTTC	CAGGDPLSYEQYF
TRBV5-1	NA	TRBD1	TRBJ2-1	TGCGCCAGCAGCCACGGGACAGGGAACGATGAGCAGTTCTTC	CASSHGTGNDEQFF
TRBV11-2	NA	NA	TRBJ1-2	TGTGCCAGCAGCCCAGCCAGGGTGGGTGGCTACACCTTC	CASSPARVGGYTF
TRBV30	NA	NA	TRBJ1-1	TGTGCCTGGAGTGTAGATTTGGGGGGAAACACTGAAGCTTTCTTT	CAWSVDLGGNTEAFF
TRBV7-2	NA	NA	TRBJ2-1	TGTGCCAGCAGCTCCCTCCAGCGTGCAAATGAGCAGTTCTTC	CASSSLQRANEQFF
TRBV2	NA	NA	TRBJ1-5	TGTGCCAGCAGTGATGACAAGAATCAGCCCCAGCATTTT	CASSDDKNQPQHF
TRBV11-2	NA	NA	TRBJ1-2	TGTGCCAGCAGCTTAGGGTCCGGACTGAACTATGGCTACACCTTC	CASSLGSGLNYGYTF
TRBV14	NA	TRBD2	TRBJ2-1	TGTGCCAGCAGCCCGACCGTCGTCGTGGGCGGGGGTGGGATCGATGAGCAGTTCTTC	CASSPTVVVGGGGIDEQFF
TRBV29-1	NA	NA	TRBJ2-1	TGCAGCACAATTTTAGCGCCCAGCTCCTACAATGAGCAGTTCTTC	CSTILAPSSYNEQFF
TRBV5-4	NA	TRBD1	TRBJ1-2	TGTGCCAGCAGCCCCGAGGGGGCTAGCTATGGCTACACCTTC	CASSPEGASYGYTF
TRBV9	NA	TRBD1	TRBJ2-7	TGTGCCAGCAGCGTAGGTCCGGGGACAGCCTCCTACGAGCAGTACTTC	CASSVGPGTASYEQYF
TRBV7-9	few	NA	TRBJ1-1	TGTGCCAGCAGCTGGATAGGGGGTGGTACTGAAGCTTTCTTT	CASSWIGGGTEAFF
TRBV5-1	NA	TRBD2	TRBJ2-3	TGCGCCAGCAGCTGGCCCCCCCGTAGTAGCGGGGCAGGCACAGATACGCAGTATTTT	CASSWPPRSSGAGTDTQYF
TRBV29-1	NA	TRBD2	TRBJ2-7	TGCAGCGTCCTTACCCCTAGCGGCCTCCTCTACGAGCAGTACTTC	CSVLTPSGLLYEQYF
TRBV9	NA	NA	TRBJ1-2	TGTGCCAGCAGCCCGCGACAGTCAGATAGCTATGGCTACACCTTC	CASSPRQSDSYGYTF
TRBV7-2	NA	TRBD1	TRBJ1-2	TGTGCCAGCAGCCAAGACAGGGCCTCGGGTTATGGCTACACCTTC	CASSQDRASGYGYTF
TRBV5-4	NA	TRBD1	TRBJ1-2	TGTGCCAGCAGTCGCAACAGGGGGTCTAACTATGGCTACACCTTC	CASSRNRGSNYGYTF
TRBV10-1	NA	NA	TRBJ2-5	TGCGCCAGCAGCAGGACAGCTCAAGAGACCCAGTACTTC	CASSRTAQETQYF